The clone carrying this TCR beta chain was recorded many times. Antigen: not known. The data derive from a study of early T cells in non-severe SARS-CoV-2 infection. Study-wide background: Alpha and beta chains were unpaired, from unsorted whole-blood bulk RNA.

Overall study results and limits: Database matching using VDJdb favored anti-spike CD8 responses, with private and CD4 specificities left missing.

CDR3 length equals 13 residues. The V gene lost 3 bases and the J gene lost 3 bases, with 7 bases spanning the gap. Per germline, CDR1 KGHSH and CDR2 LQKENI. The library protocol tagged individual cDNA molecules with unique molecular identifiers. In TCRdb, the 5' RACE reads were re-called with MiXCR into one record per CDR3 protein. In the table there are approximately 41,000 distinct CDR3 sequences, approximately 4.6% of which are singletons. Sequencing input: whole blood. The TCR comes from an adult who was a healthcare worker with PCR-confirmed SARS-CoV-2 infection or an uninfected control (not recorded which). The chain combines TRBV18 with TRBJ2-3, with D maybe TRBD2 (5 bases). This chain's CDR3 is CASSPPGTDTQYF. The CDR3 region has the DNA TGTGCCAGCTCACCGCCGGGGACAGATACGCAGTATTTT.